This TCR beta chain was found in a study of T cells in Graves' hyperthyroidism and ophthalmopathy. Each person with ophthalmopathy scored at least 3 on the Clinical Activity Score, reached NOSPECS grade 4 or higher, and had been ill under 3 months. TCR beta CDR3 sequences were amplified from RNA transcripts. During a first-round RT-PCR of the TCR CDR3, the HTBI primer set was used. TCRdb reprocessed the multiplex PCR reads with MiXCR, giving one entry per CDR3 protein. The sample lists hundreds of thousands of distinct CDR3 sequences, less than 25% seen once, with 30% to 40% in the top ten. This clonotype was detected only a few times. What it binds is unknown. Relative to the germline gene, one junction end is altered; a read error may explain this. The CDR3 has 13 amino acids. Germline lookup yields CDR1 LGHDT and CDR2 YNNKEL (reference sequence). Findings of the study overall: Also found in blood were most expanded thyroid clonotypes above 0.001.

The receptor was isolated from a young man with Graves' ophthalmopathy. The chain employs TRBV3-1 and TRBJ1-2; 8 bases are shared with TRBD1. The sequenced sample was blood. The CDR3 reads CAGSQGQGYGYTF. CDR3 DNA: TGTGCCGGCAGCCAAGGACAGGGTTATGGCTACACCTTC.